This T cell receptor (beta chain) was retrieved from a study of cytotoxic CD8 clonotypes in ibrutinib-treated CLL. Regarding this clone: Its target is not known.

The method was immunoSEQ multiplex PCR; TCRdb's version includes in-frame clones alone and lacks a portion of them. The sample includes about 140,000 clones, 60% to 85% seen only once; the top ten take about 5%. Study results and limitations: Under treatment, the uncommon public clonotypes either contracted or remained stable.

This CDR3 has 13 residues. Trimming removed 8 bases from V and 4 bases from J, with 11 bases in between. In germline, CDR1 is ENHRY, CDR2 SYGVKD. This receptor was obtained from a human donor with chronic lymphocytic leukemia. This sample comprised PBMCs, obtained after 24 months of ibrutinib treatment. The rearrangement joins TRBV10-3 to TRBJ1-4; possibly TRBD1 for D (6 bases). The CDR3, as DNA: TGTGCCATCGGCAGGGGTGGTAATGAAAAACTGTTTTTT. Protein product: CAIGRGGNEKLFF.